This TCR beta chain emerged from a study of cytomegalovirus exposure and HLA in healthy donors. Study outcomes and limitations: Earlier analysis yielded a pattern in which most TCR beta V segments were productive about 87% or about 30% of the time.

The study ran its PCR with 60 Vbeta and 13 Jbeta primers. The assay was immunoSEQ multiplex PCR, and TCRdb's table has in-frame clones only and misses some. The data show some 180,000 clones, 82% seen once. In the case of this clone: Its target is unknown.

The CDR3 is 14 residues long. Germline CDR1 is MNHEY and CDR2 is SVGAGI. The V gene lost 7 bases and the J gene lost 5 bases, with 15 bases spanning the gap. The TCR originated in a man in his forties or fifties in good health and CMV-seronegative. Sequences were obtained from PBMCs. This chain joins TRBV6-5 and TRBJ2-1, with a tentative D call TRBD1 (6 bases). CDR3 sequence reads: CASIGTGTNNEQFF. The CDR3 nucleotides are TGTGCCAGCATTGGCACAGGGACGAACAATGAGCAGTTCTTC.